What follows is one TCR beta chain and its context. Germline assignment: CDR1 MDHEN and CDR2 SYDVKM. The CDR3 totals 15 residues. V lost 2 bases to trimming and J lost 1 base, with 11 bases between them. The sample comes from a study of blood T cell repertoires in COVID-19. Study at large: Sources were T cells, B-cell-depleted T cells, or PBMCs; the material itself was cDNA or gDNA.

Some clones are missing from TCRdb's copy, which holds only in-frame ones; the method was immunoSEQ multiplex PCR. Of roughly 220,000 clones in the sample, around three quarters were seen once. The sequenced sample was peripheral blood. The sequence was collected from a woman aged 70-85 years with acute or convalescent COVID-19. The V and J genes are TRBV28 and TRBJ1-1; maybe TRBD1 (5 bases). DNA for the CDR3: TGTGCCAGCAGTTTACCAGGGCAGGGGAACACTGAAGCTTTCTTT. As protein: CASSLPGQGNTEAFF. Full variable domain (remainder filled in from reference TRBV28 and TRBJ1-1): DVKVTQSSRYLVKRTGEKVFLECVQDMDHENMFWYRQDPGLGLRLIYFSYDVKMKEKGDIPEGYSVSREKKERFSLILESASTNQTSMYLCASSLPGQGNTEAFFGQGTRLTVV.